These 22 T cell receptor beta chains were all obtained from the same sample, sequenced in a study of beta chain features in type 1 diabetes. Expressed TCRB transcripts were sequenced because the isolated RNA had all been reverse transcribed beforehand. Clones were read by immunoSEQ multiplex PCR, and TCRdb kept only the in-frame ones, dropping some. The sample holds under 950,000 clones, roughly a sixth seen once. Material for sequencing was naive CD4+ T cells from blood. The source of these receptors is a woman aged 18 to 35 in good health.

The V gene is TRBV11-3, the J gene TRBJ2-1, with a possible D match to TRBD2 (5 bases). CDR3 length equals 14 residues. Germline values: CDR1 SGHNT, CDR2 YENEEA. The V end was cut by 8 bases, the J end by 10 bases, with 21 bases between. DNA for the CDR3: TGTGCCAGCTCAAGGACTGGCCGAACCGGAGAGCAGTTCTTC. This sequence encodes CASSRTGRTGEQFF.

Comment on this clone: A read error may produce the germline difference seen at one junction end. The V gene is TRBV11-2, the J gene TRBJ2-2, with TRBD2 identical over 7 bases. The CDR3 is made up of 16 amino acids. Germline CDR1 SGHAT, CDR2 FQNNGV. CDR3 protein: CACSLVASGITGELFF. The DNA of the CDR3 is TGTGCCTGCAGCTTAGTTGCTAGCGGAATCACCGGGGAGCTGTTTTTT.

The chain links TRBV7-9 to TRBJ1-1; D is uncertain. V was pared by 4 bases and J by 5 bases, with 14 bases between. This CDR3 is built from 14 residues. CDR1 and CDR2 (germline): SEHNR, FQNEAQ (reference sequence). Here the CDR3 reads CASSSSQSWTEAFF. The CDR3 nucleotides are TGTGCCAGCAGCTCTTCACAGAGTTGGACTGAAGCTTTCTTT. The whole variable domain, filled in from reference TRBV7-9 and TRBJ1-1, reads DTGVSQNPRHKITKRGQNVTFRCDPISEHNRLYWYRQTLGQGPEFLTYFQNEAQLEKSRLLSDRFSAERPKGSFSTLEIQRTEQGDSAMYLCASSSSQSWTEAFFGQGTRLTVV.

On this clone itself: The same CDR3 can be traced to other DNA sequences in this sample. This rearrangement joins TRBV27 to TRBJ2-1, with D tentatively TRBD1 (6 bases). Germline CDR1 is MNHEY and CDR2 is SMNVEV (reference sequence). This CDR3 spans 14 amino acids. V lost 4 bases and J lost 2, with 9 bases in between. The CDR3 DNA reads TGTGCCAGCAGTTACCGGGACACCTACAATGAGCAGTTCTTC. It codes for CASSYRDTYNEQFF.

The gene calls are TRBV5-8 and TRBJ1-5, with D perhaps matching TRBD1 (5 bases). This CDR3 spans 16 amino acids. With 9 bases removed from V and 4 bases from J, the gap between germline ends came to 23 bases. Germline V gene data show CDR1 as SGHTS and CDR2 as YDEGEE. The CDR3, as DNA: TGTGCCACCACCGGGATGGGGCGAAGGGTAAATCAGCCCCAGCATTTT. Its protein product is CATTGMGRRVNQPQHF.

This clone was seen more than once but under ten times. V gene TRBV7-2 combines with J gene TRBJ2-3; 7 bases are shared with TRBD2. Per the germline V gene, CDR1 is SGHTA and CDR2 is FQGNSA. This CDR3 has 19 amino acids. Losses at the gene ends were 4 bases for V and 0 bases for J; bases not matched to a gene: 16. The CDR3 nucleotides are TGTGCCAGCAGCTATGGGACTACAGGTCCTTTCTTAAGCACAGATACGCAGTATTTT. As protein: CASSYGTTGPFLSTDTQYF. Combining the CDR3 with reference TRBV7-2 and TRBJ2-3 gives the whole variable domain GAGVSQSPSNKVTEKGKDVELRCDPISGHTALYWYRQSLGQGLEFLIYFQGNSAPDKSGLPSDRFSAERTGGSVSTLTIQRTQQEDSAVYLCASSYGTTGPFLSTDTQYFGPGTRLTVL.

This clone was detected only a few times. The chain employs TRBV7-2 and TRBJ2-7, with D possibly matching TRBD2 (5 bases). Trimming took 5 bases from V and 0 from J, leaving 14 bases between them. The CDR3 runs to 15 residues. Germline CDR1 reads SGHTA; CDR2 reads FQGNSA. The CDR3 bases are TGTGCCAGCAGCCCGGACTTCCTCCTCTCCTACGAGCAGTACTTC. This encodes CASSPDFLLSYEQYF.

The rearrangement joins TRBV5-1 to TRBJ2-7; maybe TRBD1 (6 bases). Trimming took off 0 bases at V and 1 base at J, with 17 bases between the two ends. This CDR3 has 17 residues. Germline V CDR1 and CDR2: SGHRS, YFSETQ. The chain's CDR3 is CASSLGGLGPESYEQYF. In DNA form, the CDR3 reads TGCGCCAGCAGCTTGGGGGGGCTCGGACCGGAATCCTACGAGCAGTACTTC.

V gene TRBV29-1 combines with J gene TRBJ2-1; TRBD1 matches 7 bases. V was clipped by 8 bases and J by 0 bases; unmatched bases: 4. CDR3 length equals 13 residues. The germline V gene encodes CDR1 SQVTM and CDR2 ANQGSEA. This CDR3 is CSSRQGSYNEQFF. The CDR3 nucleotides read TGCAGCTCGCGACAGGGCTCCTACAATGAGCAGTTCTTC.

In regard to this clone: In the same sample, other DNA sequences code for this CDR3. The V call is TRBV2, the J call TRBJ2-2; no definite D call. Germline assignment: CDR1 SNHLY and CDR2 FYNNEI. This CDR3 is built from 14 residues. Deletions cut 8 bases from V and 0 bases from J, with 10 bases between. The DNA of the CDR3 is TGTGCCAGCGACCAGCAGTCGAACACCGGGGAGCTGTTTTTT. The encoded protein is CASDQQSNTGELFF.

The genes are TRBV28 and TRBJ1-2, with D unclear. Trimming stripped 5 bases from V and 5 bases from J, with 18 bases between. This CDR3 spans 15 amino acids. In germline, CDR1 is MDHEN, CDR2 SYDVKM. The DNA of the CDR3 is TGTGCCAGCAGTCCCGGGTTTGGCCTTCGGTATGGCTACACCTTC. It specifies CASSPGFGLRYGYTF.

In its sample, this clone was seen a few times. The sample holds other DNA sequences that translate to the same CDR3. The chain uses TRBV7-9 and TRBJ2-1, with TRBD2 matching 12 bases. The CDR3 extends over 15 amino acids. Losses at the gene ends were 5 bases for V and 8 bases for J; bases not matched to a gene: 7. CDR1 and CDR2 (germline): SEHNR, FQNEAQ (reference sequence). Here the CDR3 DNA reads TGTGCCAGCAGCCTGGGACTAGCGGGTGGGGATGAGCAGTTCTTC. Translated: CASSLGLAGGDEQFF.

This clone has more than one count but fewer than ten. This chain links TRBV6-1 with TRBJ2-5; the match to TRBD1 covers 11 bases. V lost 6 bases to trimming and J lost 13 bases; unmatched junction nucleotides: 13. The CDR3 has 14 residues. Germline loops: CDR1 MNHNS, CDR2 SASEGT. CDR3 coding DNA: TGTGCCAGCAGCGAATCAGGACAGGGGGCGCGATGGTACTTC. This encodes CASSESGQGARWYF.

This chain joins TRBV7-8 and TRBJ2-7; D gene ambiguous. This CDR3 has 12 amino acids. V was pared by 1 base and J by 7 bases, with 8 bases between. Germline V lookup: CDR1 SGHVS, CDR2 FQNEAQ. CDR3 coding DNA: TGTGCCAGCAGCTTAGGCTCGCGGGAGCAGTACTTC. Translated: CASSLGSREQYF. The whole variable domain, filled in from reference TRBV7-8 and TRBJ2-7, reads GAGVSQSPRYKVAKRGQDVALRCDPISGHVSLFWYQQALGQGPEFLTYFQNEAQLDKSGLPSDRFFAERPEGSVSTLKIQRTQQEDSAVYLCASSLGSREQYFGPGTRLTVT.

J is TRBJ1-1 and V is TRBV5-1; TRBD1 aligns across 8 bases. J was trimmed by 8 bases and V by 4 bases; bases with no gene match: 4. The CDR3 contains 12 residues. Looked up from germline, CDR1 is SGHRS and CDR2 is YFSETQ. The DNA for the CDR3 is TGCGCCAGCAGCATAGACAGGGGAGAAGCTTTCTTT. Protein product: CASSIDRGEAFF.

Only a few counts were recorded for this clone. The chain uses TRBV9 and TRBJ1-1; 8 bases fit TRBD1. Trimming at V came to 3 bases and at J to 10 bases, leaving 20 bases not matched to a gene. The CDR3 runs to 17 residues. CDR1 and CDR2 (germline): SGDLS, YYNGEE. CDR3 residues: CASSASPGQGPKSGAFF. Written as DNA, the CDR3 is TGTGCCAGCAGCGCCTCGCCCGGACAGGGCCCAAAAAGCGGAGCTTTCTTT.

The chain joins TRBV4-3 to TRBJ1-1; 7 bases are a match to TRBD1. This CDR3 is 16 amino acids long. V shed 3 bases, J shed 3 bases, and the junction held 10 bases outside the gene matches. CDR1 is LGHNA, CDR2 YSLEER, per germline. Here the CDR3 DNA reads TGCGCCAGCAGCCAGGATCCTACAGGGGACTACACTGAAGCTTTCTTT. Translation gives CASSQDPTGDYTEAFF.

This clone has more than one count but fewer than ten. The CDR3 loop reads CASSRVVADNEQFF. The CDR3 bases are TGTGCCAGTAGCCGGGTGGTAGCGGACAATGAGCAGTTCTTC. The chain uses TRBV19 and TRBJ2-1, with D perhaps TRBD2 (6 bases). In germline, CDR1 is LNHDA, CDR2 SQIVND (reference sequence). This CDR3 contains 14 residues. Between the trimmed V and J ends, which lost 6 bases and 5 bases, there was a span of 14 bases. The entire variable domain, with the rest obtained from reference TRBV19 and TRBJ2-1, is as follows: DGGITQSPKYLFRKEGQNVTLSCEQNLNHDAMYWYRQDPGQGLRLIYYSQIVNDFQKGDIAEGYSVSREKKESFPLTVTSAQKNPTAFYLCASSRVVADNEQFFGPGTRLTVL.

The gene calls are TRBV7-9 and TRBJ2-1, with 12 bases that match TRBD2. The CDR3 length is 16 residues. Germline values: CDR1 SEHNR, CDR2 FQNEAQ (reference sequence). V was pared by 5 bases and J by 7 bases, with 9 bases of the junction left unmatched. The CDR3 DNA follows: TGTGCCAGCAGCCCAAAGACTAGCGGGAGATTTAATGAGCAGTTCTTC. This codes for CASSPKTSGRFNEQFF.

The chain recombines TRBV27 with TRBJ2-5; 11 bases are shared with TRBD1. This CDR3 region has 13 residues. Trimming removed 8 bases from V and 4 bases from J; junction bases left unmatched: 3. The germline CDR1 and CDR2 sequences are MNHEY and SMNVEV (reference sequence). The CDR3 spells CASSGQGGETQYF. CDR3 nucleotide sequence: TGTGCCAGCTCGGGACAGGGGGGAGAGACCCAGTACTTC.

This CDR3 is CASSPRTSGTYEQYF. As DNA, the CDR3 is TGTGCCAGCAGTCCGAGGACTAGCGGGACCTACGAGCAGTACTTC. V and J are TRBV27 and TRBJ2-7, with TRBD2 matching over 12 bases. The J segment lost 2 bases and the V segment lost 5 bases, leaving 4 bases of the junction unmatched. From germline, CDR1 is MNHEY and CDR2 SMNVEV (reference sequence). This CDR3 spans 15 amino acids.

V and J are TRBV7-2 and TRBJ2-7; D is tentatively TRBD1 or TRBD2 (5 bases each). Germline CDR1 and CDR2: SGHTA and FQGNSA. The V and J ends lost 5 bases and 2 bases respectively, with 13 bases between them. This CDR3 spans 14 amino acids. CDR3: CASSLLEGTYEQYF. The DNA of the CDR3 is TGTGCCAGCAGCCTTCTTGAGGGGACCTACGAGCAGTACTTC.